This T cell receptor beta chain was identified during a study of blood T cell repertoires in COVID-19. Clones were sequenced by immunoSEQ multiplex PCR, and TCRdb holds only the in-frame ones, with some missing. The sample records some 260,000 clones, under 90% being singletons. Per germline, CDR1 SGHRS and CDR2 YFSETQ. The V and J ends lost 4 bases and 10 bases respectively, with 15 bases between them. The CDR3 is made up of 14 amino acids. Sequences were obtained from PBMCs or T cells enriched from blood (not recorded which). The J gene is TRBJ1-6, the V gene TRBV5-1; D not resolved. This receptor was identified in a man aged 25 to 40 with acute COVID-19. The CDR3 loop is CASSPGGPGSPLHF. The CDR3 coding sequence is TGCGCCAGCAGCCCTGGAGGGCCGGGATCACCCCTCCACTTT.